The 18 T cell receptor beta chains reported below all come from one sample, sequenced in a study of blood T cells in healthy people across ages. A sample-barcoded 5' primer and a J-beta primer mix were used in a second PCR of roughly 6 to 11 cycles. TCRdb re-called the 5' RACE reads through MiXCR, storing one row per CDR3 protein. The sample has roughly 1.6 million distinct CDR3 sequences, 30% to 40% seen once. Input material: blood. These receptors were taken from a woman aged 25 to 39 in good health.

As concerns this clonotype: An end of the junction differs from the germline gene, which may be a read error. The chain links TRBV12-3 or TRBV12-4 to TRBJ2-3, with TRBD2 as a possible D gene (6 bases). This CDR3 region has 14 residues. The CDR3 DNA follows: TGTGCCAGCAGCCCGGGGGATAGCACAGATACGGAGTATTTT. Translating it yields CASSPGDSTDTEYF.

The chain has TRBV7-8 and TRBJ2-1; the match to TRBD1 covers 8 bases. Per the germline V gene, CDR1 is SGHVS and CDR2 is FQNEAQ. V shed 5 bases and J 5 bases; nucleotides not matched to a gene: 8. The CDR3 is 15 amino acids. CDR3 DNA: TGTGCCAGCAGCCCAGCTGACAGGGGCAACAATGAGCAGTTCTTC. Its translation: CASSPADRGNNEQFF.

This clonotype has only one observation. V and J are TRBV7-3 and TRBJ2-2; tentatively, D is TRBD1 or TRBD2 (7 bases each). CDR3 length: 15 residues. Trimming took 5 bases from V and 3 from J, leaving 13 bases between them. Germline values: CDR1 SGHTA, CDR2 FQGTGA. CDR3 residues: CASSLRGGYTGELFF. The DNA for the CDR3 is TGTGCCAGCAGCCTCAGGGGGGGGTACACCGGGGAGCTGTTTTTT.

The chain has TRBV5-6 and TRBJ2-7, with D unclear. CDR3 length: 13 residues. Trimming took off 4 bases at V and 4 bases at J, with 12 bases between the two ends. Germline CDR1 is SGHDT and CDR2 is YYEEEE. CDR3 in amino acids: CASSGPDAYEQYF. The CDR3 bases are TGTGCCAGCAGCGGCCCGGACGCGTACGAGCAGTACTTC.

This clonotype was seen a single time. This chain joins TRBV30 and TRBJ2-1, with D perhaps being TRBD1 or TRBD2 (5 bases each). V lost 0 bases to trimming and J lost 5 bases, with 14 bases between them. Germline loops: CDR1 GTSNPN, CDR2 SVGIG (reference sequence). CDR3 size: 15 residues. The CDR3 bases are TGTGCCTGGAGTGTATCTAGGGGAGATAACAATGAGCAGTTCTTC. Its translation is CAWSVSRGDNNEQFF.

This clonotype showed up just a few times. The V and J genes are TRBV5-1 and TRBJ2-5; 10 bases match TRBD2. Germline assignment: CDR1 SGHRS and CDR2 YFSETQ. There are 14 residues in the CDR3. V was pared by 4 bases and J by 4 bases, with 4 bases of the junction left unmatched. CDR3 sequence (DNA): TGCGCCAGCAGCCTATGGACTAGCGGAGAGACCCAGTACTTC. Its protein product is CASSLWTSGETQYF.

This clonotype came up once. The rearrangement joins TRBV12-3 or TRBV12-4 to TRBJ2-7; D remains ambiguous. The length of the CDR3 is 15 residues. Trimming took 5 bases from V and 0 from J, leaving 14 bases between them. The DNA for the CDR3 is TGTGCCAGCAGTCCGTCAACACGGAGCTCCTACGAGCAGTACTTC. It is translated as CASSPSTRSSYEQYF.

CDR3 DNA sequence: TGTGCCAGCAGCTTAGTGACGCGAAATAGCAATCAGCCCCAGCATTTT. Protein: CASSLVTRNSNQPQHF. The chain carries TRBV7-8 and TRBJ1-5; D unclear. Trimming took 1 base from V and 0 from J, leaving 10 bases between them. The CDR3 is made up of 16 amino acids. The germline V gene has CDR1 SGHVS and CDR2 FQNEAQ.

This clonotype was seen only a few times. The germline gene is not matched at one end of the junction; a read error may be the cause. The chain recombines TRBV10-3 with TRBJ2-5, with no clear D. The CDR3 runs to 15 residues. Germline CDR1 is ENHRY and CDR2 is SYGVKD. CDR3 sequence (DNA): TGTGTCATCAGTGATGGACCAGGTTCTAAAGAGACCCAGTACTTC. It encodes CVISDGPGSKETQYF.

This chain joins TRBV7-2 and TRBJ2-7, with 10 bases lining up with TRBD2. Germline values: CDR1 SGHTA, CDR2 FQGNSA. The CDR3 contains 15 residues. Trimming removed 6 bases from V and 2 bases from J; junction bases left unmatched: 7. CDR3 coding DNA: TGTGCCAGCAGACCTACTAGCGGGGCCACCTACGAGCAGTACTTC. Amino acid sequence: CASRPTSGATYEQYF.

This clonotype was picked up a small number of times. V usage is TRBV4-1 and J usage is TRBJ2-7, with 8 bases lining up with TRBD1. Trimming took 1 base from V and 5 from J; bases not matched to a gene: 7. Per germline, CDR1 MGHRA and CDR2 YSYEKL. There are 15 residues in the CDR3. The CDR3 region has the DNA TGCGCCAGCAGCCAAGGCCAGGGGGCAACTCACGAGCAGTACTTC. Translated: CASSQGQGATHEQYF.

This clonotype was counted many times. The chain uses TRBV12-3 or TRBV12-4 and TRBJ2-3; TRBD2 matches at 10 bases. The CDR3 length is 14 residues. V trimming: 6 bases; J trimming: 4 bases; junction bases outside the gene matches: 4. This CDR3 is CASSPAGGPDTQYF. CDR3 DNA sequence: TGTGCCAGCAGCCCAGCGGGAGGGCCAGATACGCAGTATTTT.

This clonotype was found many times. The chain recombines TRBV10-2 with TRBJ2-1; the match to TRBD2 covers 10 bases. With V trimmed by 3 bases and J by 3 bases, 5 bases remained unmatched. Germline CDR1 WSHSY, CDR2 SAAADI. The CDR3 contains 16 residues. CDR3 in DNA: TGCGCCAGCAGTGAACCGTGGACTAGCGGCTACAATGAGCAGTTCTTC. Translating it yields CASSEPWTSGYNEQFF.

This sequence joins TRBV5-1 and TRBJ2-1; 10 bases fit TRBD2. V lost 4 bases and J lost 7; bases outside the gene matches: 11. The CDR3 extends over 16 amino acids. Per the germline V gene, CDR1 is SGHRS and CDR2 is YFSETQ. The CDR3 reads CASSPTGTSDQNEQFF. DNA for the CDR3: TGCGCCAGCAGCCCAACCGGGACTAGCGACCAAAATGAGCAGTTCTTC.

The J gene is TRBJ2-7, the V gene TRBV27; a possible D gene is TRBD2 (6 bases). The CDR3 length is 12 residues. Per the germline V gene, CDR1 is MNHEY and CDR2 is SMNVEV (reference sequence). The V gene lost 5 bases and the J gene lost 5 bases, with 10 bases spanning the gap. The DNA of the CDR3 is TGTGCCAGCAGTCAGCGGAGGGACGAGCAGTACTTC. Protein sequence: CASSQRRDEQYF.

The gene calls are TRBV9 and TRBJ2-3; no reliable D call. Germline V CDR1 and CDR2: SGDLS, YYNGEE. Trimming removed 0 bases from V and 3 bases from J, with 8 bases in between. The CDR3 is 14 amino acids. The CDR3 region is CASSVVRDTDTQYF. CDR3 nucleotide sequence: TGTGCCAGCAGCGTAGTGAGAGATACAGATACGCAGTATTTT.

This chain uses TRBV18 with TRBJ2-1; 8 bases are shared with TRBD2. CDR3 length: 15 amino acids. CDR1 KGHSH and CDR2 LQKENI come from the germline V gene. After removal of 3 bases from V and 5 bases from J, the junction contained 6 bases not matched to a gene. In DNA form, the CDR3 reads TGTGCCAGCTCACCTTCCGGGACTAGAAACAATGAGCAGTTCTTC. It yields the protein CASSPSGTRNNEQFF.

The rearrangement uses TRBV12-3 or TRBV12-4 and TRBJ2-3; D is ambiguous. The CDR3 extends over 14 amino acids. Between the trimmed V and J ends, which lost 6 bases and 4 bases, there was a span of 14 bases. CDR3 in amino acids: CASRSLIEADTQYF. The CDR3 nucleotides are TGTGCCAGCAGATCCTTAATAGAGGCAGATACGCAGTATTTT.